The following is a TCR beta chain sequence with its context. The antigen remains unidentified. Deletions cut 5 bases from V and 8 bases from J, with 15 bases between. This CDR3 is built from 13 residues. Looked up from germline, CDR1 is MNHEY and CDR2 is SVGAGI. PCR was performed using 60 Vbeta and 13 Jbeta primers. TCRdb keeps only in-frame clones here, not all; method: immunoSEQ multiplex PCR. The table shows 95,000 to 150,000 clones, with 50% to 80% occurring only once. This record comes from a study of cytomegalovirus exposure and HLA in healthy donors. Study-level findings and limits: Published work reported that the classifier diagnosed cytomegalovirus status with high specificity and sensitivity.

The TCR sequence derives from a woman between 40 and 50 years old in good health and CMV-seropositive. The chain uses TRBV6-5 and TRBJ1-2; unclear D gene. Sequencing was carried out using PBMCs. CDR3 bases: TGTGCCAGCAGTCCCCAACGGGGTGTAGGCTACACCTTC. Its translation is CASSPQRGVGYTF.